Below are 19 T cell receptor beta chains sequenced from a single sample in a study of blood T cell repertoires in COVID-19. The assay was immunoSEQ multiplex PCR, and TCRdb's table has in-frame clones only and misses some. This table has 120,000 or so clones, around 87% appearing once. Source material: peripheral blood. These receptors were obtained from a woman aged 70-85 years with acute or convalescent COVID-19.

J is TRBJ2-1 and V is TRBV21-1; the D call TRBD2 from the table was never checked on the DNA. TRBV21-1 is marked as a pseudogene. The CDR3 sequence is 19 residues long. CDR3 protein: CASSPPGLAGGPNYNEQFF. The CDR3 region has the DNA TGTGCCAGCAGCCCCCCGGGACTAGCGGGGGGGCCAAACTACAATGAGCAGTTCTTC.

About this clone itself: At the DNA level, this CDR3 is encoded by other sequences in the same sample as well. The chain combines TRBV7-8 with TRBJ1-1, with unresolved D. CDR3 length equals 14 residues. With 1 base removed from V and 1 base from J, the gap between germline ends came to 7 bases. Per the germline V gene, CDR1 is SGHVS and CDR2 is FQNEAQ. CDR3 sequence: CASSLVSGNTEAFF. CDR3 nucleotides: TGTGCCAGCAGCTTAGTCTCAGGGAACACTGAAGCTTTCTTT. Full variable domain (outside the CDR3, taken from reference TRBV7-8 and TRBJ1-1): GAGVSQSPRYKVAKRGQDVALRCDPISGHVSLFWYQQALGQGPEFLTYFQNEAQLDKSGLPSDRFFAERPEGSVSTLKIQRTQQEDSAVYLCASSLVSGNTEAFFGQGTRLTVV.

The J gene is TRBJ2-3, the V gene TRBV19; D uncertain. The CDR3 runs 12 residues. Germline V gene lookup returns CDR1 LNHDA and CDR2 SQIVND (reference sequence). Between the trimmed V and J ends, which lost 5 bases and 1 base, there was a span of 4 bases. The CDR3 here is CASSGRTDTQYF. The CDR3 coding sequence is TGTGCCAGTAGTGGCCGCACAGATACGCAGTATTTT.

The chain combines TRBV28 with TRBJ2-1; 10 bases line up with TRBD2. Germline CDR1 is MDHEN and CDR2 is SYDVKM. The junction had 8 bases not matched to a gene; V was cut back by 5 bases and J by 7 bases. The CDR3 consists of 15 residues. The CDR3 sequence is CASSPTSGAWNEQFF. The CDR3 DNA reads as TGTGCCAGCAGTCCTACTAGCGGGGCCTGGAATGAGCAGTTCTTC.

The chain has TRBV11-2 and TRBJ1-3, with a tentative D call TRBD1 (5 bases). This CDR3 has 13 residues. Trimming shortened V by 8 bases and J by 2 bases, and 10 bases separated the two germline ends. CDR1 and CDR2 (germline): SGHAT, FQNNGV. CDR3 protein: CASPGGAGNTIYF. The CDR3 nucleotides read TGTGCCAGCCCGGGGGGGGCTGGAAACACCATATATTTT.

The chain employs TRBV19 and TRBJ1-4; no clear D. V lost 5 bases, J lost 7 bases, and 23 bases lay in between. Per germline, CDR1 LNHDA and CDR2 SQIVND (reference sequence). This CDR3 has 17 amino acids. The CDR3 protein is CASSPLHWSGIGEKLFF. The CDR3 coding sequence is TGTGCCAGTAGTCCACTCCATTGGTCGGGGATAGGTGAAAAACTGTTTTTT.

The chain carries TRBV11-1 and TRBJ1-1; the D is unclear. Trimming removed 4 bases from V and 2 bases from J, with 5 bases in between. The CDR3 totals 12 residues. CDR1 is SGHAT, CDR2 FQDESV, per germline (reference sequence). The CDR3 DNA follows: TGTGCCAGCAGCTCGGTTAACACTGAAGCTTTCTTT. Amino acid sequence: CASSSVNTEAFF.

The chain combines TRBV6-5 with TRBJ2-2; 8 positions match TRBD1. Germline CDR1 MNHEY, CDR2 SVGAGI. The CDR3 is made up of 15 amino acids. Unmatched junction bases numbered 8, after V lost 7 bases and J lost 4 bases. CDR3 bases: TGTGCCAGCATCGGACAGGGTGGCGCCACCGGGGAGCTGTTTTTT. Its protein is CASIGQGGATGELFF.

The gene calls are TRBV9 and TRBJ1-2, with D possibly matching TRBD1 (6 bases). Trimming left V 3 bases short and J 8 bases short, with 20 bases between. CDR1 SGDLS and CDR2 YYNGEE come from the germline V gene. The CDR3 is made up of 15 amino acids. The CDR3 DNA sequence: TGTGCCAGCAGCGCCTTGGGACATAGTGCCGGGGGCTACACCTTC. Its protein product is CASSALGHSAGGYTF.

The gene calls are TRBV5-4 and TRBJ2-5; 7 nucleotides line up with TRBD1. Germline CDR1 SGHNT, CDR2 YYREEE (reference sequence). The CDR3 runs to 13 residues. The J segment lost 3 bases and the V segment lost 3 bases, leaving 2 bases of the junction unmatched. The CDR3 DNA follows: TGTGCCAGCAGCTCGACAGGGAAAGAGACCCAGTACTTC. This codes for CASSSTGKETQYF.

This chain joins TRBV5-1 and TRBJ2-3, with 9 bases identical to TRBD1. This CDR3 comprises 16 residues. Trimming at V came to 0 bases and at J to 2 bases, leaving 4 bases not matched to a gene. Germline V lookup: CDR1 SGHRS, CDR2 YFSETQ. This CDR3 is CASSLGGQGPTDTQYF. The CDR3 nucleotides are TGCGCCAGCAGCTTGGGGGGACAGGGCCCCACAGATACGCAGTATTTT.

The V and J genes are TRBV11-3 and TRBJ2-5, with D unclear. This CDR3 comprises 13 residues. Germline V gene sequence: CDR1 SGHNT, CDR2 YENEEA. V lost 5 bases and J lost 2, with 9 bases in between. The CDR3 DNA reads TGTGCCAGCAGCCCCGAGGCTCAAGAGACCCAGTACTTC. This sequence encodes CASSPEAQETQYF.

This chain connects TRBV6-5 to TRBJ1-6; weak D call: TRBD1 (5 bases). V lost 2 bases to trimming and J lost 7 bases, with 9 bases between them. The CDR3 runs to 14 residues. In germline, CDR1 is MNHEY, CDR2 SVGAGI. The CDR3 DNA sequence: TGTGCCAGCAGTTACCGCGGGGGAAATTCACCCCTCCACTTT. Protein: CASSYRGGNSPLHF.

The chain combines TRBV5-1 with TRBJ1-2, with D uncertain. This CDR3 has 14 amino acids. Germline V gene sequence: CDR1 SGHRS, CDR2 YFSETQ. V lost 4 bases, J lost 4 bases, and 14 bases lay in between. CDR3 sequence: CASSPGSVVYGYTF. The CDR3 nucleotides are TGCGCCAGCAGCCCCGGGTCCGTTGTCTATGGCTACACCTTC. The whole variable domain, filled in from reference TRBV5-1 and TRBJ1-2, reads KAGVTQTPRYLIKTRGQQVTLSCSPISGHRSVSWYQQTPGQGLQFLFEYFSETQRNKGNFPGRFSGRQFSNSRSEMNVSTLELGDSALYLCASSPGSVVYGYTFGSGTRLTVV.

The V and J genes are TRBV15 and TRBJ2-7; TRBD1 agrees at 9 bases. The germline V gene has CDR1 LNHNV and CDR2 YYDKDF (reference sequence). This CDR3 is 15 amino acids long. V dropped 5 bases and J dropped 3; count of bases not matched to a gene: 8. Here the CDR3 DNA reads TGTGCCACCAGCGCATCGGACAGGGGAGGCTACGAGCAGTACTTC. Amino acids: CATSASDRGGYEQYF.

This chain connects TRBV18 to TRBJ1-1; perhaps TRBD1 as D (5 bases). CDR3 length equals 14 residues. With 4 bases removed from V and 1 base from J, the gap between germline ends came to 10 bases. Looked up from germline, CDR1 is KGHSH and CDR2 is LQKENI. This CDR3 reads CASSQLRENTEAFF. The DNA of the CDR3 is TGTGCCAGCTCACAACTCAGGGAGAACACTGAAGCTTTCTTT. Complete variable domain (other parts from reference TRBV18 and TRBJ1-1): NAGVMQNPRHLVRRRGQEARLRCSPMKGHSHVYWYRQLPEEGLKFMVYLQKENIIDESGMPKERFSAEFPKEGPSILRIQQVVRGDSAAYFCASSQLRENTEAFFGQGTRLTVV.

The gene calls are TRBV20-1 and TRBJ1-1; 7 bases are shared with TRBD1. CDR1 and CDR2 from the germline V gene are DFQATT and SNEGSKA (reference sequence). With 3 bases clipped from V and 8 bases from J, the junction kept 3 bases outside the gene matches. CDR3 length: 11 residues. The CDR3 is CSARGTAEAFF. The CDR3 DNA reads as TGCAGTGCTAGGGGGACAGCCGAAGCTTTCTTT.

This chain connects TRBV2 to TRBJ2-1; TRBD2 might be the D (5 bases). This CDR3 comprises 15 residues. Germline lookup yields CDR1 SNHLY and CDR2 FYNNEI. V was shortened by 3 bases and J by 0 bases, with 9 bases between the two germline ends. CDR3 amino acids: CASSDDYSSYNEQFF. In nucleotides, the CDR3 is TGTGCCAGCAGTGACGACTATAGCTCCTACAATGAGCAGTTCTTC.

This clone came up once. The chain couples TRBV6-5 to TRBJ2-5, with TRBD2 matching over 7 bases. The V segment lost 8 bases and the J segment 5 bases; nucleotides outside the gene matches: 14. CDR3 length: 15 residues. Germline V CDR1 and CDR2: MNHEY, SVGAGI. CDR3 bases: TGTGCCAGCCTTTCCGGTGGCGGGGGACGGGAGACCCAGTACTTC. This gives the protein CASLSGGGGRETQYF.